The 16 T cell receptor beta chains below all came from one sample that was sequenced in a study of blood T cell repertoires in COVID-19. Clones were read by immunoSEQ multiplex PCR, and TCRdb kept only the in-frame ones, dropping some. The sample records about 86,000 clones, about 87% being singletons. Material: peripheral blood. These receptors all come from a human donor in a cohort sampled during active COVID-19.

The rearrangement links TRBV4-1 to TRBJ1-2; 7 nucleotides line up with TRBD1. V gave up 2 bases and J gave up 5 bases; unmatched junction bases: 5. CDR3 size: 14 residues. Per the germline V gene, CDR1 is MGHRA and CDR2 is YSYEKL. CDR3 residues: CASSQQPGGYGYTF. The CDR3, as DNA: TGCGCCAGCAGCCAACAGCCAGGGGGATATGGCTACACCTTC.

The V call is TRBV18, the J call TRBJ2-7, with a tentative D call TRBD1 (6 bases). Deletions cut 4 bases from V and 5 bases from J, with 18 bases between. The CDR3 totals 15 residues. Germline lookup yields CDR1 KGHSH and CDR2 LQKENI. The CDR3 region is CASSLQGMYGDEQYF. CDR3 nucleotide sequence: TGTGCCAGCTCACTTCAGGGGATGTACGGGGACGAGCAGTACTTC. Based on the CDR3 plus reference TRBV18 and TRBJ2-7, the full variable domain is NAGVMQNPRHLVRRRGQEARLRCSPMKGHSHVYWYRQLPEEGLKFMVYLQKENIIDESGMPKERFSAEFPKEGPSILRIQQVVRGDSAAYFCASSLQGMYGDEQYFGPGTRLTVT.

The J gene is TRBJ2-7, the V gene TRBV27; 8 nucleotides agree with TRBD2. This CDR3 region has 11 residues. The V and J ends lost 5 bases and 6 bases, in that order; junction bases with no gene match: 0. In germline, CDR1 is MNHEY, CDR2 SMNVEV (reference sequence). The CDR3 region has the DNA TGTGCCAGCAGTCGGGGGGGCGAGCAGTACTTC. This sequence encodes CASSRGGEQYF.

This chain joins TRBV6-1 and TRBJ1-2, with a possible D match to TRBD1 (5 bases). Germline assignment: CDR1 MNHNS and CDR2 SASEGT. The CDR3 has 15 residues. Trimming removed 1 base from V and 0 bases from J, with 9 bases in between. The CDR3 nucleotides read TGTGCCAGCAGTGAAGGCACAGGAGCTAACTATGGCTACACCTTC. Translated, it gives CASSEGTGANYGYTF.

The chain links TRBV18 to TRBJ1-3; TRBD1 is a possible D gene (5 bases). Germline V lookup: CDR1 KGHSH, CDR2 LQKENI. This CDR3 has 16 amino acids. V lost 3 bases to trimming and J lost 0 bases, with 12 bases between them. CDR3 residues: CASSPSGSGSGNTIYF. The DNA of the CDR3 is TGTGCCAGCTCACCGTCAGGGTCTGGCTCTGGAAACACCATATATTTT.

The chain links TRBV10-2 to TRBJ1-5, with 11 bases identical to TRBD1. The germline gives CDR1 WSHSY, CDR2 SAAADI. CDR3 size: 13 residues. V gave up 8 bases and J gave up 6 bases; unmatched junction bases: 3. The DNA for the CDR3 is TGCGCCAGCGGACAGGGGGCAGGTCAGCCCCAGCATTTT. Translating gives CASGQGAGQPQHF.

In nucleotides, the CDR3 is TGTGCCAGCAGCTTGTATAGCGGAGCCACCGGGGAGCTGTTTTTT. Its translation is CASSLYSGATGELFF. This chain joins TRBV5-8 and TRBJ2-2; possibly TRBD2 for D (6 bases). Germline values: CDR1 SGHTS, CDR2 YDEGEE. The germline V and J ends were trimmed by 1 base and 4 bases, with 11 bases remaining between them. The CDR3 spans 15 residues.

The chain has TRBV7-9 and TRBJ1-1, with D possibly matching TRBD1 (5 bases). CDR3 length: 13 residues. The V end was cut by 0 bases, the J end by 7 bases, with 9 bases between. Germline CDR1 reads SEHNR; CDR2 reads FQNEAQ (reference sequence). For the CDR3, the DNA is TGTGCCAGCAGCTTAGCGGGGCAAGGTGAAGCTTTCTTT. Translated, it gives CASSLAGQGEAFF. Together with reference TRBV7-9 and TRBJ1-1, the CDR3 gives the full variable domain: DTGVSQNPRHKITKRGQNVTFRCDPISEHNRLYWYRQTLGQGPEFLTYFQNEAQLEKSRLLSDRFSAERPKGSFSTLEIQRTEQGDSAMYLCASSLAGQGEAFFGQGTRLTVV.

V gene TRBV18 combines with J gene TRBJ2-7; 8 bases align to TRBD2. The junction had 9 bases not matched to a gene; V was cut back by 2 bases and J by 6 bases. Germline V gene data show CDR1 as KGHSH and CDR2 as LQKENI. This CDR3 has 15 amino acids. CDR3 DNA sequence: TGTGCCAGCTCACCAATGAATAGCGGGACCGGCGAGCAGTACTTC. Encoded protein: CASSPMNSGTGEQYF.

This rearrangement joins TRBV19 to TRBJ1-4, with no clear D. V was pared by 6 bases and J by 4 bases, with 12 bases between. Germline V CDR1 and CDR2: LNHDA, SQIVND (reference sequence). The CDR3 has 14 amino acids. CDR3: CASRRELYNEKLFF. CDR3 coding DNA: TGTGCCAGTAGGAGGGAACTCTATAATGAAAAACTGTTTTTT.

The J gene is TRBJ2-1, the V gene TRBV12-5, with 11 bases that match TRBD2. V lost 0 bases and J lost 6; bases outside the gene matches: 7. Germline V lookup: CDR1 LGHNT, CDR2 FRNRAP. CDR3 length: 17 amino acids. CDR3 sequence: CASGLVRLAGRRNEQFF. The DNA of the CDR3 is TGTGCTAGTGGTTTGGTTCGACTAGCGGGGCGTCGCAATGAGCAGTTCTTC.

This clone was observed once. The V gene is TRBV7-3, the J gene TRBJ2-2; the match to TRBD2 covers 8 bases. This CDR3 has 16 residues. Per germline, CDR1 SGHTA and CDR2 FQGTGA. J gave up 2 bases and V 5 bases, and 7 bases lay outside the gene matches. CDR3 nucleotide sequence: TGTGCCAGCAGCCTGTACAGCGGGAGCAACACCGGGGAGCTGTTTTTT. Translation gives CASSLYSGSNTGELFF. Full variable domain (outside the CDR3, taken from reference TRBV7-3 and TRBJ2-2): GAGVSQTPSNKVTEKGKYVELRCDPISGHTALYWYRQSLGQGPEFLIYFQGTGAADDSGLPNDRFFAVRPEGSVSTLKIQRTERGDSAVYLCASSLYSGSNTGELFFGEGSRLTVL.

This clone appeared once. The gene calls are TRBV4-1 and TRBJ2-3; possibly TRBD1 for D (6 bases). The CDR3 has 17 residues. Per germline, CDR1 MGHRA and CDR2 YSYEKL. V was clipped by 5 bases and J by 3 bases, with 21 bases between them. The CDR3 protein is CASSFRQGGRGTDTQYF. In DNA, the CDR3 is TGCGCCAGCAGCTTTCGGCAAGGGGGACGAGGTACAGATACGCAGTATTTT.

This chain joins TRBV6-5 and TRBJ1-1, with D possibly TRBD1 on 5 matching bases. V lost 5 bases to trimming and J lost 5 bases, with 12 bases between them. Germline values: CDR1 MNHEY, CDR2 SVGAGI. There are 13 residues in the CDR3. The CDR3 protein is CASSTQGETEAFF. The CDR3 nucleotides are TGTGCCAGCAGTACGCAGGGTGAAACTGAAGCTTTCTTT.

The V call is TRBV2, the J call TRBJ2-2, with TRBD2 matching over 7 bases. The V gene's germline CDR1 is SNHLY and CDR2 FYNNEI. The V segment lost 5 bases and the J segment 0 bases; nucleotides outside the gene matches: 3. There are 15 residues in the CDR3. The CDR3 here is CASSPSGANTGELFF. The CDR3 DNA sequence: TGTGCCAGCAGTCCTAGCGGTGCGAACACCGGGGAGCTGTTTTTT.

The chain recombines TRBV6-5 with TRBJ1-2, with 10 bases aligning to TRBD1. Germline-derived CDR1 and CDR2 are MNHEY and SVGAGI. The trim removed 2 bases at V and 6 bases at J, leaving 3 bases unmatched. The CDR3 runs to 14 residues. CDR3 region: CASSYLTGGDGYTF. The CDR3 nucleotides are TGTGCCAGCAGTTACCTGACAGGGGGCGATGGCTACACCTTC.